Here is one TCR beta chain with its context. This entry comes from a study of blood T cell repertoires in COVID-19. Across the whole study: The United States, Italy and Spain supplied acute and convalescent COVID-19 samples.

In the authors' methods: Amplification of reference gene primers was used by the study to estimate nucleated cell counts. The method was immunoSEQ multiplex PCR; TCRdb's version includes in-frame clones alone and lacks a portion of them. The D gene and trimming were derived from the DNA, and the V and J assignments and clone size from that table. The repertoire holds some 97,000 clones, with approximately 87% as singletons. There are 15 residues in the CDR3. Germline lookup yields CDR1 MNHEY and CDR2 SVGAGI. V was trimmed by 2 bases and J by 8 bases, leaving 15 bases between them. Sequencing was carried out using peripheral blood. The chain links TRBV6-5 to TRBJ1-4, with D perhaps TRBD1 (5 bases). The clonotype was recovered from a human donor in a cohort sampled during active COVID-19. CDR3 sequence reads: CASSYGGERREKLFF. The DNA for the CDR3 is TGTGCCAGCAGTTACGGGGGGGAGCGTAGGGAAAAACTGTTTTTT.